This paragraph covers one T cell receptor (beta chain) sequence. With autoimmune disease history or systemic immunosuppression, patients were excluded. The sample belongs to a study of OX40 agonist ivuxolimab in advanced cancers. With 2 bases removed from V and 3 bases from J, the gap between germline ends came to 10 bases. The germline CDR1 and CDR2 sequences are MNHEY and SVGAGI. The CDR3 runs to 14 residues. Sequenced by immunoSEQ multiplex PCR; TCRdb stores in-frame clones only, minus some. The sample lists tens of thousands of clones; 88% were seen once. The rearrangement uses TRBV6-5 and TRBJ1-1, with D possibly matching TRBD1 (5 bases). This receptor was identified in an adult with an advanced solid tumor such as melanoma, head and neck, liver or kidney cancer. The material was CD4+ or CD8+ T cells sorted from blood, obtained in a trial of the OX40 agonist ivuxolimab. This chain's CDR3 is CASSYRARDTEAFF. The DNA of the CDR3 is TGTGCCAGCAGTTACAGGGCCAGGGACACTGAAGCTTTCTTT.